This passage covers 17 T cell receptor beta chains from one sample sequenced in a study of spatial heterogeneity in lung cancer. Regarding the study as a whole: How many expanded intratumoral alpha and beta TCRs were present tracked the tumor mutation count, which was a count of nonsynonymous mutations.

Time point described: sample taken at primary tumor resection. These receptors' antigens are unknown. From the 5' RACE reads, TCRdb called clonotypes with MiXCR, one entry per CDR3 protein. The data hold 3,500 to 5,500 distinct CDR3 sequences, with 6.1% observed a single time. Sequenced material: lung tumor tissue, taken at surgery. These receptors all stem from a male donor with early-stage non-small cell lung cancer.

This clonotype was seen repeatedly, ten times or more. V is TRBV7-2 and J is TRBJ1-4; a weak D match, TRBD1 (5 bases). The germline CDR1 and CDR2 sequences are SGHTA and FQGNSA. The V end lost 5 bases, the J end lost 8 bases, and 12 bases lay between the germline ends. The CDR3 totals 13 residues. The CDR3 sequence: CASSAGSGEKLFF. The CDR3 coding sequence is TGTGCCAGCAGCGCAGGGTCGGGGGAAAAACTGTTTTTT.

This clonotype occurred many times. The V call is TRBV5-1, the J call TRBJ2-7; D may be TRBD1 (5 bases). V was cut by 4 bases and J by 3 bases, with 11 bases left in between. Germline values: CDR1 SGHRS, CDR2 YFSETQ. This CDR3 spans 13 amino acids. CDR3 nucleotide sequence: TGCGCCAGCAGCCCCGCAGGGCACTACGAGCAGTACTTC. Its translation: CASSPAGHYEQYF.

This clonotype was observed at least ten times. At one end, the junction sequence differs from germline, possibly due to a read error. This rearrangement joins TRBV7-2 to TRBJ2-1; D remains unclear. Germline CDR1 and CDR2: SGHTA and FQGNSA. The CDR3 runs to 15 residues. Written as DNA, the CDR3 is TGTGTCAGCAGCTTAGAACTAAACTACTACAATGAGCAGTTCTTC. Its translation is CVSSLELNYYNEQFF.

This clonotype rates as large (0.1 to 1%). The chain couples TRBV6-2 or TRBV6-3 to TRBJ1-2, with 8 bases matching TRBD1. This CDR3 is built from 14 residues. V trimming: 2 bases; J trimming: 8 bases; junction bases outside the gene matches: 7. Germline-derived CDR1 and CDR2 are MNHEY and SVGEGT. The CDR3 loop reads CASSYVQGAIGYTF. As DNA, the CDR3 is TGTGCCAGCAGTTACGTCCAGGGGGCAATCGGCTACACCTTC.

This clonotype was seen ten or more times. V and J are TRBV28 and TRBJ2-1; 13 nucleotides line up with TRBD2. The trim removed 7 bases at V and 5 bases at J, leaving 17 bases unmatched. Germline V gene lookup returns CDR1 MDHEN and CDR2 SYDVKM. The CDR3 runs 19 residues. The CDR3 nucleotides read TGTGCCAGCATCGCTTCCTCCGGGACTAGCGGGAAGTCCCACAATGAGCAGTTCTTC. The encoded protein is CASIASSGTSGKSHNEQFF. Complete variable domain (other parts from reference TRBV28 and TRBJ2-1): DVKVTQSSRYLVKRTGEKVFLECVQDMDHENMFWYRQDPGLGLRLIYFSYDVKMKEKGDIPEGYSVSREKKERFSLILESASTNQTSMYLCASIASSGTSGKSHNEQFFGPGTRLTVL.

This clonotype was counted at least ten times. The genes are TRBV2 and TRBJ2-7; D uncertain. The CDR3 covers 12 residues. The V and J ends lost 0 bases and 9 bases respectively, with 9 bases between them. CDR1 SNHLY and CDR2 FYNNEI come from the germline V gene. The CDR3 DNA reads as TGTGCCAGCAGTGAAGCGGCAGGCGGGCAGTACTTC. It is translated as CASSEAAGGQYF.

This chain joins TRBV27 and TRBJ2-7; 7 bases align to TRBD2. This CDR3 has 13 amino acids. Germline loops: CDR1 MNHEY, CDR2 SMNVEV (reference sequence). Unmatched junction bases numbered 10, after V lost 8 bases and J lost 6 bases. CDR3 sequence: CASGATVAGEQYF. CDR3 coding DNA: TGTGCCAGCGGAGCCACGGTAGCGGGCGAGCAGTACTTC.

The V and J genes are TRBV7-2 and TRBJ1-2, with TRBD1 identical over 9 bases. Per the germline V gene, CDR1 is SGHTA and CDR2 is FQGNSA. Trimming took 5 bases from V and 4 from J; bases not matched to a gene: 8. The CDR3 length is 15 residues. This CDR3 is CASSTGQGGIYGYTF. CDR3 nucleotide sequence: TGTGCCAGCAGCACGGGACAGGGTGGGATCTATGGCTACACCTTC.

This clonotype has a count of ten or more. In DNA form, the CDR3 reads TGCGCCAGCAGCATGACCGGCTCTGGGGCCAACGTCCTGACTTTC. Translation: CASSMTGSGANVLTF. The V call is TRBV5-1, the J call TRBJ2-6; unclear D gene. This CDR3 is built from 15 residues. The V gene lost 4 bases and the J gene lost 0 bases, with 8 bases spanning the gap. The germline V gene has CDR1 SGHRS and CDR2 YFSETQ.

This clonotype occurred many times. The gene calls are TRBV11-2 and TRBJ2-2; TRBD2 matches at 7 bases. Trimming took 6 bases from V and 4 from J; bases not matched to a gene: 5. The germline V gene has CDR1 SGHAT and CDR2 FQNNGV. The CDR3 is 14 residues long. CDR3 in amino acids: CASRGAGATGELFF. The CDR3 coding sequence is TGTGCCAGCAGAGGTGCGGGAGCCACCGGGGAGCTGTTTTTT.

This clonotype was detected many times. The chain carries TRBV18 and TRBJ1-1, with a weak D call TRBD1 (5 bases). Deletions cut 2 bases from V and 3 bases from J, with 10 bases between. Germline CDR1 reads KGHSH; CDR2 reads LQKENI. The CDR3 has 14 amino acids. The CDR3 region has the DNA TGTGCCAGCTCACCAAAGGGACTTCACACTGAAGCTTTCTTT. Amino acids: CASSPKGLHTEAFF.

This clonotype has at least ten counts. The chain uses TRBV7-9 and TRBJ2-2, with D uncertain. Germline V CDR1 and CDR2: SEHNR, FQNEAQ (reference sequence). V was shortened by 5 bases and J by 9 bases, with 16 bases between the two germline ends. The CDR3 runs 14 residues. The CDR3 DNA sequence: TGTGCCAGCAGCGAAAGGCCCGTTTATTGGGAGCTGTTTTTT. Its protein is CASSERPVYWELFF.

This clonotype was seen many times. V usage is TRBV15 and J usage is TRBJ2-7, with D perhaps given as TRBD1 or TRBD2 (6 bases each). The CDR3 spans 13 residues. V dropped 5 bases and J dropped 6 bases, with 14 bases sitting between them. CDR1 LNHNV and CDR2 YYDKDF come from the germline V gene (reference sequence). Here the CDR3 reads CATSPRGGSEQYF. In nucleotides, the CDR3 is TGTGCCACCAGCCCCAGGGGAGGATCCGAGCAGTACTTC.

By proportion, this clonotype is medium-sized. This chain connects TRBV11-2 to TRBJ1-6; the match to TRBD1 covers 7 bases. Germline loops: CDR1 SGHAT, CDR2 FQNNGV. J was trimmed by 5 bases and V by 1 base; bases with no gene match: 2. CDR3 length equals 15 residues. The DNA for the CDR3 is TGTGCCAGCAGCTTAGTCGGGACAGATAATTCACCCCTCCACTTT. This codes for CASSLVGTDNSPLHF.

By proportion, this clonotype is medium-sized. This chain uses TRBV9 with TRBJ2-3; 8 positions agree with TRBD2. CDR3 length: 17 residues. In germline, CDR1 is SGDLS, CDR2 YYNGEE. V lost 2 bases to trimming and J lost 3 bases; unmatched junction nucleotides: 11. The CDR3 reads CASSVSGTRPETDTQYF. The CDR3 DNA sequence: TGTGCCAGCAGCGTTTCCGGGACTAGACCCGAGACAGATACGCAGTATTTT. Full variable domain (missing parts from reference TRBV9 and TRBJ2-3): DSGVTQTPKHLITATGQRVTLRCSPRSGDLSVYWYQQSLDQGLQFLIQYYNGEERAKGNILERFSAQQFPDLHSELNLSSLELGDSALYFCASSVSGTRPETDTQYFGPGTRLTVL.

This clonotype occurred many times. The V call is TRBV4-1, the J call TRBJ1-2; D is possibly TRBD1 (5 bases). Germline assignment: CDR1 MGHRA and CDR2 YSYEKL. The V and J ends lost 4 bases and 0 bases respectively, with 18 bases between them. The CDR3 loop spans 17 amino acids. The CDR3 DNA follows: TGCGCCAGCAGCCCCCAGAAGGGGACGAGAGCTAACTATGGCTACACCTTC. Encoded protein: CASSPQKGTRANYGYTF.

This clonotype is categorized as large. V gene TRBV12-3 or TRBV12-4 combines with J gene TRBJ2-1, with D possibly being TRBD2 (6 bases). The germline V and J ends were trimmed by 6 bases and 12 bases, with 24 bases remaining between them. This CDR3 contains 15 residues. The CDR3 DNA reads TGTGCCAGCAGGGTGGGAGCGGGTGTATTTAGCGCGCAGTTCTTC. It translates to CASRVGAGVFSAQFF.